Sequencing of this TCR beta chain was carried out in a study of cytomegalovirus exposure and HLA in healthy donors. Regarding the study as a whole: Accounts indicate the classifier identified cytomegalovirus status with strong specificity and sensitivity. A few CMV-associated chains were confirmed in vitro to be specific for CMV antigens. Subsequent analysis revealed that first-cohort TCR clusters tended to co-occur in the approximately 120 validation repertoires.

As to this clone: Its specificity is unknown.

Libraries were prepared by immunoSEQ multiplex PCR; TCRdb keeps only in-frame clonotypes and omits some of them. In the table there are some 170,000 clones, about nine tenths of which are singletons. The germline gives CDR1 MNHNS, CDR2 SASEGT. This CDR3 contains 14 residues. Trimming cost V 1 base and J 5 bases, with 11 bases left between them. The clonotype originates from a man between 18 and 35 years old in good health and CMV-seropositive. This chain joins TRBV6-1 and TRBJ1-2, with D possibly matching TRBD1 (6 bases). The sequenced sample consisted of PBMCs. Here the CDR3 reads CASSEGGRGYGYTF. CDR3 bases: TGTGCCAGCAGTGAAGGAGGCAGGGGATATGGCTACACCTTC.